The TCR beta chain described here comes from a study of blood T cell repertoires in COVID-19. Overall study context: Both acute and convalescent COVID-19 samples were obtained from the United States, Italy and Spain. PBMCs, B-cell-depleted T cells, or T cells provided the cDNA or gDNA that made up the material.

Germline lookup yields CDR1 MNHNS and CDR2 SASEGT. The CDR3 runs to 15 residues. Trimming removed 2 bases at V and 4 bases at J, with 14 bases between. Original processing methods: Cell counts per sample came from amplifying reference gene primers. Only in-frame clones appear in the TCRdb table, and some are missing; sequencing was by immunoSEQ multiplex PCR. V, J and clone size were drawn from that table, and D and trimming were deduced from the DNA. The sample consists of 150,000 to 200,000 clones, around 84% of them appearing once. This sequence originates from a man aged 35 to 55 with acute or convalescent COVID-19. This rearrangement joins TRBV6-1 to TRBJ1-2; weak D call: TRBD1 (5 bases). Sequences were obtained from peripheral blood. The CDR3 loop is CASSEWVGVGYGYTF. CDR3 nucleotides: TGTGCCAGCAGTGAATGGGTAGGGGTAGGCTATGGCTACACCTTC.